This record covers a single T cell receptor (beta chain). The sample belongs to a study of CD8 T cells in Susac syndrome. Reverse transcription of about 0.5 to 1 ug RNA was carried out with random hexamers. TCRdb processed the immunoSEQ multiplex PCR reads anew with MiXCR; each CDR3 protein has one entry. The sample includes approximately 170,000 distinct CDR3 sequences, roughly nine tenths of them seen just once. Per germline, CDR1 MNHEY and CDR2 SVGEGT. There are 15 residues in the CDR3. Trimming cost V 7 bases and J 5 bases, with 18 bases left between them. Sequencing of TCR beta covered CD8+ and CD4+ T cells obtained from blood.

Sample: CD4+ T cells from PBMCs. This clonotype was obtained from a human donor in good health. The V and J genes are TRBV6-2 or TRBV6-3 and TRBJ2-4; a weak D match, TRBD1 (5 bases). The CDR3 protein is CASTSTRTLQNIQYF. The CDR3 coding sequence is TGTGCCAGCACCTCTACTCGGACACTCCAAAACATTCAGTACTTC.